What follows are 13 T cell receptor beta chains derived from one specimen sequenced in a study of T-cell reconstitution after alpha-beta-depleted transplantation in children. Preparation of the TCRbeta library involved a method that used unique molecular identifiers. Using its own MiXCR run on the PCR reads, TCRdb lists one record per CDR3 protein. This table has hundreds of thousands of distinct CDR3 sequences, 15% to 20% appearing once. This sample comprised PBMCs, mostly from graft donor cells, obtained 360 days after TCRalphabeta/CD19-depleted stem cell transplant. The receptors derive from a male patient under 18 who had a stem cell transplant for acute lymphoblastic leukemia, so the T cells may come from the graft donor.

Only a few counts were recorded for this clonotype. The chain joins TRBV6-5 to TRBJ2-7; the D is unclear. This CDR3 contains 10 residues. Germline CDR1 reads MNHEY; CDR2 reads SVGAGI. V was cut by 0 bases and J by 9 bases, with 3 bases left in between. The CDR3 DNA follows: TGTGCCAGCAGTTACTCGCCGCAGTACTTC. Amino acids: CASSYSPQYF.

V gene TRBV27 combines with J gene TRBJ2-1; 9 bases are shared with TRBD1. The CDR3 spans 15 residues. Germline lookup yields CDR1 MNHEY and CDR2 SMNVEV (reference sequence). The junction had 10 bases not matched to a gene; V was cut back by 8 bases and J by 5 bases. CDR3 sequence: CASPPARDRDNEQFF. The CDR3 DNA reads as TGTGCCAGCCCACCTGCACGGGACAGGGACAATGAGCAGTTCTTC.

The J gene is TRBJ2-1, the V gene TRBV11-2; 14 bases align to TRBD2. The germline V gene has CDR1 SGHAT and CDR2 FQNNGV. The CDR3 contains 18 residues. Trimming removed 5 bases from V and 6 bases from J; junction bases left unmatched: 12. The CDR3 protein is CASSPHGGLAGVPNEQFF. The CDR3 DNA follows: TGTGCCAGCAGCCCCCATGGGGGACTAGCGGGAGTTCCCAATGAGCAGTTCTTC.

This clonotype was seen a few times. This chain connects TRBV15 to TRBJ2-7, with TRBD1 matching 9 bases. Trimming removed 0 bases from V and 7 bases from J; junction bases left unmatched: 4. The CDR3 consists of 14 residues. CDR1 is LNHNV, CDR2 YYDKDF, per germline (reference sequence). This CDR3 reads CATSRDLTGGEQYF. The CDR3, as DNA: TGTGCCACCAGCAGAGATCTGACAGGGGGGGAGCAGTACTTC.

There are a few counts of this clonotype. This chain uses TRBV5-1 with TRBJ1-1, with D tentatively TRBD1 (5 bases). Germline lookup yields CDR1 SGHRS and CDR2 YFSETQ. The CDR3 is 14 amino acids. Trimming removed 1 base from V and 4 bases from J, with 11 bases in between. DNA for the CDR3: TGCGCCAGCAGCTTGAGAAGGGGAGGCACTGAAGCTTTCTTT. Translating gives CASSLRRGGTEAFF.

In its sample, this clonotype was seen many times. This chain joins TRBV28 and TRBJ1-5; 7 bases map to TRBD1. This CDR3 contains 15 residues. Germline CDR1 is MDHEN and CDR2 is SYDVKM. Trimming removed 5 bases from V and 1 base from J; junction bases left unmatched: 5. The CDR3 DNA sequence: TGTGCCAGCAGTAAGACAGGGAGGAGCAATCAGCCCCAGCATTTT. Amino acids: CASSKTGRSNQPQHF.

The gene calls are TRBV18 and TRBJ2-1, with 13 bases identical to TRBD2. Germline loops: CDR1 KGHSH, CDR2 LQKENI. This CDR3 is built from 16 residues. V lost 3 bases, J lost 6 bases, and 5 bases stayed unmatched. The CDR3 spells CASSPAGTSGTNEQFF. CDR3 sequence (DNA): TGTGCCAGCTCACCGGCGGGGACTAGCGGGACCAATGAGCAGTTCTTC.

This clonotype was seen repeatedly, ten times or more. This chain links TRBV12-3 or TRBV12-4 with TRBJ2-7, with D perhaps matching TRBD1 (5 bases). V was clipped by 4 bases and J by 2 bases, with 12 bases between them. The CDR3 has 14 residues. The CDR3 region is CASSSQGGAYEQYF. In DNA, the CDR3 is TGTGCCAGCAGTTCTCAGGGTGGAGCCTACGAGCAGTACTTC.

CDR3 coding DNA: TGCAGTGCTGGGGACTTTTCCACCGGGGAGCTGTTTTTT. Translating it yields CSAGDFSTGELFF. The chain recombines TRBV20-1 with TRBJ2-2; D perhaps matches TRBD2 (6 bases). The V and J ends lost 5 bases and 4 bases respectively, with 11 bases between them. The CDR3 sequence is 13 residues long. CDR1 and CDR2 (germline): DFQATT, SNEGSKA (reference sequence).

In this sample, this clonotype turned up a few times. V gene TRBV24-1 combines with J gene TRBJ2-2, with D hard to call. The CDR3 is 13 amino acids. In germline, CDR1 is KGHDR, CDR2 SFDVKD. V lost 5 bases and J lost 6, with 9 bases in between. The CDR3 reads CATSAESAGELFF. The CDR3 DNA reads TGTGCCACCAGTGCGGAGAGTGCCGGGGAGCTGTTTTTT.

The chain has TRBV5-1 and TRBJ1-2; no definite D call. The CDR3 has 12 residues. With 2 bases removed from V and 7 bases from J, the gap between germline ends came to 9 bases. The germline CDR1 and CDR2 sequences are SGHRS and YFSETQ. This CDR3 reads CASSLSGAGYTF. In DNA form, the CDR3 reads TGCGCCAGCAGCTTAAGTGGAGCTGGCTACACCTTC. Based on the CDR3 plus reference TRBV5-1 and TRBJ1-2, the full variable domain is KAGVTQTPRYLIKTRGQQVTLSCSPISGHRSVSWYQQTPGQGLQFLFEYFSETQRNKGNFPGRFSGRQFSNSRSEMNVSTLELGDSALYLCASSLSGAGYTFGSGTRLTVV.

The rearrangement links TRBV7-9 to TRBJ2-7, with D perhaps TRBD1 or TRBD2 (5 bases each). Germline-derived CDR1 and CDR2 are SEHNR and FQNEAQ (reference sequence). Trimming removed 1 base from V and 7 bases from J, with 20 bases in between. The CDR3 runs to 16 residues. The CDR3 region is CASSLGSGTVSREQYF. For the CDR3, the DNA is TGTGCCAGCAGCTTAGGGTCCGGGACGGTTTCGCGGGAGCAGTACTTC. Filled out from reference TRBV7-9 and TRBJ2-7, the complete variable domain reads DTGVSQNPRHKITKRGQNVTFRCDPISEHNRLYWYRQTLGQGPEFLTYFQNEAQLEKSRLLSDRFSAERPKGSFSTLEIQRTEQGDSAMYLCASSLGSGTVSREQYFGPGTRLTVT.

This clonotype showed up just a few times. The V and J genes are TRBV5-1 and TRBJ1-5; unclear D gene. There are 14 residues in the CDR3. Deletions cut 0 bases from V and 3 bases from J, with 7 bases between. Per germline, CDR1 SGHRS and CDR2 YFSETQ. CDR3 in DNA: TGCGCCAGCAGCTTGGGGGCGGTCAATCAGCCCCAGCATTTT. Protein sequence: CASSLGAVNQPQHF. Full variable domain (missing parts from reference TRBV5-1 and TRBJ1-5): KAGVTQTPRYLIKTRGQQVTLSCSPISGHRSVSWYQQTPGQGLQFLFEYFSETQRNKGNFPGRFSGRQFSNSRSEMNVSTLELGDSALYLCASSLGAVNQPQHFGDGTRLSIL.